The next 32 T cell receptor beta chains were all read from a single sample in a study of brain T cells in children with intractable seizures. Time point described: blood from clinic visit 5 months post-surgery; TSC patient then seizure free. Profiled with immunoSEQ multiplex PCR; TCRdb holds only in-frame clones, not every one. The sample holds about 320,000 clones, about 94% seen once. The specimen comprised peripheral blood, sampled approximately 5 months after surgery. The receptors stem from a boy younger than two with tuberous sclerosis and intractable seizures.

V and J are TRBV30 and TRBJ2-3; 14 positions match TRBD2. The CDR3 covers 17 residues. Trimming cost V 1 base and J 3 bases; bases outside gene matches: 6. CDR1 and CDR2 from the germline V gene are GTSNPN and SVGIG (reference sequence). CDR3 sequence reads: CAWSGTSGRRGTDTQYF. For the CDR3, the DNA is TGTGCCTGGAGTGGGACTAGCGGGAGGCGCGGTACAGATACGCAGTATTTT.

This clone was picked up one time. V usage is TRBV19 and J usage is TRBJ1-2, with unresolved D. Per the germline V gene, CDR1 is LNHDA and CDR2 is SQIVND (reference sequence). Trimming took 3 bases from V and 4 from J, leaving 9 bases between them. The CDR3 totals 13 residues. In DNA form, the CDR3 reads TGTGCCAGTAGTATGGCCATCTCCTATGGCTACACCTTC. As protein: CASSMAISYGYTF. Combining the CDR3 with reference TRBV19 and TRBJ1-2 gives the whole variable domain DGGITQSPKYLFRKEGQNVTLSCEQNLNHDAMYWYRQDPGQGLRLIYYSQIVNDFQKGDIAEGYSVSREKKESFPLTVTSAQKNPTAFYLCASSMAISYGYTFGSGTRLTVV.

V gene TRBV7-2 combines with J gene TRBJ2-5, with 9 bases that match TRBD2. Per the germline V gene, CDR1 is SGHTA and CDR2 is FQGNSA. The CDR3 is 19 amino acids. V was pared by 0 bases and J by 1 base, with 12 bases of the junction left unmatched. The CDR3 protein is CASSLAVDGRGGSQETQYF. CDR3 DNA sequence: TGTGCCAGCAGCTTAGCTGTTGACGGGCGGGGGGGCTCCCAAGAGACCCAGTACTTC.

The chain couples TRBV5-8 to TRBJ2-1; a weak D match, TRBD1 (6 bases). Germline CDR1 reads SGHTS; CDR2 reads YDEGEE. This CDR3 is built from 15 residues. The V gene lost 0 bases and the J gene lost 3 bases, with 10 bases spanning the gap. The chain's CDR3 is CASSLGGHSYNEQFF. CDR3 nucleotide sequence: TGTGCCAGCAGCTTGGGGGGACACAGCTACAATGAGCAGTTCTTC.

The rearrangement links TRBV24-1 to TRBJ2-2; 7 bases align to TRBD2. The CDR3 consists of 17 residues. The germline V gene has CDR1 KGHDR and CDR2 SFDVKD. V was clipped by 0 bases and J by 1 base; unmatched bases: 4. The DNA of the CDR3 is TGTGCCACCAGTGATTTGCCGGGGGGAAGGAACACCGGGGAGCTGTTTTTT. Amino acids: CATSDLPGGRNTGELFF.

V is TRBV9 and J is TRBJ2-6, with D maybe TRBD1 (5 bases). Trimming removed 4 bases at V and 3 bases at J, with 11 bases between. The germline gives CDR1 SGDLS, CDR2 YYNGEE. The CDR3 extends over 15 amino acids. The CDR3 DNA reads TGTGCCAGCAGCCAACAAGGGGTTGGGGCCAACGTCCTGACTTTC. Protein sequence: CASSQQGVGANVLTF. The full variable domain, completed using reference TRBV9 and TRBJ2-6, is DSGVTQTPKHLITATGQRVTLRCSPRSGDLSVYWYQQSLDQGLQFLIQYYNGEERAKGNILERFSAQQFPDLHSELNLSSLELGDSALYFCASSQQGVGANVLTFGAGSRLTVL.

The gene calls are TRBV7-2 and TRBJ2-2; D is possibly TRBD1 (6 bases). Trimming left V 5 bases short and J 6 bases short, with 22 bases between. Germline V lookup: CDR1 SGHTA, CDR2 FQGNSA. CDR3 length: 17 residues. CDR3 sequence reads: CASSPPSRDTGAGELFF. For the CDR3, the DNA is TGTGCCAGCAGCCCACCAAGCCGGGACACTGGAGCCGGGGAGCTGTTTTTT. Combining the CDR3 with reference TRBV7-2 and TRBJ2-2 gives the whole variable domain GAGVSQSPSNKVTEKGKDVELRCDPISGHTALYWYRQSLGQGLEFLIYFQGNSAPDKSGLPSDRFSAERTGGSVSTLTIQRTQQEDSAVYLCASSPPSRDTGAGELFFGEGSRLTVL.

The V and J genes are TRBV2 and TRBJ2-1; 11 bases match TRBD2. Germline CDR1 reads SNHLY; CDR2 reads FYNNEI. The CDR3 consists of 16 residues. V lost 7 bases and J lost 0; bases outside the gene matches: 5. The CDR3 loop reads CASKSSGGLSYNEQFF. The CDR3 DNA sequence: TGTGCCAGCAAGTCTAGCGGGGGGCTCTCCTACAATGAGCAGTTCTTC.

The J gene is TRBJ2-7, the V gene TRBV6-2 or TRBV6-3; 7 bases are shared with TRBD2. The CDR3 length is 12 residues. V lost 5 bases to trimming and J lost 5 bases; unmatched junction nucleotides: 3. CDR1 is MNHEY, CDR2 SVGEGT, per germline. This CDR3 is CASSPGLNEQYF. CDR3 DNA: TGTGCCAGCAGTCCGGGACTAAACGAGCAGTACTTC.

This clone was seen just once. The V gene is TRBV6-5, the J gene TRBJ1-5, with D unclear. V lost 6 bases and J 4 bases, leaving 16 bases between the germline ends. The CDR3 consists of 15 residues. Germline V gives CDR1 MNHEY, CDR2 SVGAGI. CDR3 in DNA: TGTGCCAGCAGCCAAGCACGAGCAGCAAATCAGCCCCAGCATTTT. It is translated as CASSQARAANQPQHF.

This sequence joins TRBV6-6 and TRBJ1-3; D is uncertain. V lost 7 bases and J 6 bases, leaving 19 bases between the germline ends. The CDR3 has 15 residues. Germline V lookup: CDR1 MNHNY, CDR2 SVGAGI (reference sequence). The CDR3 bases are TGTGCCAGCATTTCCAAGGCAGTTGTTACAAACACCATATATTTT. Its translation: CASISKAVVTNTIYF.

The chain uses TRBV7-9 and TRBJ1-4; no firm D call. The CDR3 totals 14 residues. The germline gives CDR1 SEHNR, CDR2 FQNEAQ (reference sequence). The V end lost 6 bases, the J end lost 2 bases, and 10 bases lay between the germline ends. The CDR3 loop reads CASSKRVTNEKLFF. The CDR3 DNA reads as TGTGCCAGCAGTAAGAGGGTGACTAATGAAAAACTGTTTTTT.

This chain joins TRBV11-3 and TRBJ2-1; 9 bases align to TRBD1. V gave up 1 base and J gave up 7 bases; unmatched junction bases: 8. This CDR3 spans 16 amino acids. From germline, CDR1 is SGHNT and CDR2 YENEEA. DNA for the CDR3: TGTGCCAGCAGCTTAGTCACAGGGGGCGCTATGAATGAGCAGTTCTTC. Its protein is CASSLVTGGAMNEQFF.

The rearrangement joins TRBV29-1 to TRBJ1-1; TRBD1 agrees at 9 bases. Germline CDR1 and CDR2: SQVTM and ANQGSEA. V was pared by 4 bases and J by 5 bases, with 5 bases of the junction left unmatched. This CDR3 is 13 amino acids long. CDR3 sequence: CSVGVGQGTEAFF. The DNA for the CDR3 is TGCAGCGTTGGCGTAGGACAGGGGACTGAAGCTTTCTTT.

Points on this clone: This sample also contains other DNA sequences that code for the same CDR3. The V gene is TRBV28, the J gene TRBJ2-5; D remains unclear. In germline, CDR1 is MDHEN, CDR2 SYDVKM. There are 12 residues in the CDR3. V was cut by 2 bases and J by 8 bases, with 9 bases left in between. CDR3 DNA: TGTGCCAGCAGTTTACTTTTAGAAACCCAGTACTTC. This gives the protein CASSLLLETQYF.

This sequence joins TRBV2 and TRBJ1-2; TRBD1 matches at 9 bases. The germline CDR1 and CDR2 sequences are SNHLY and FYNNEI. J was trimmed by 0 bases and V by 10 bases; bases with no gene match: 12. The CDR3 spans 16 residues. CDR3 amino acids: CAIPGQGELANYGYTF. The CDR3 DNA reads TGTGCCATCCCGGGACAGGGCGAATTAGCTAACTATGGCTACACCTTC.

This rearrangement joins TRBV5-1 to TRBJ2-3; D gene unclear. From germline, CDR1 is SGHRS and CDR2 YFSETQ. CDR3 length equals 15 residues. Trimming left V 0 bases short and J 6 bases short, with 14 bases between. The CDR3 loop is CASSLDFTLGDTQYF. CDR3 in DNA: TGCGCCAGCAGCTTGGACTTCACGTTGGGTGATACGCAGTATTTT.

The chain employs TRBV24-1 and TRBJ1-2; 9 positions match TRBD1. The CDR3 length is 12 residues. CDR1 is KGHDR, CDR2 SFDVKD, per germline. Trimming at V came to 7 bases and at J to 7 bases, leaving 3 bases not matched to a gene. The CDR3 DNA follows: TGTGCCACCAGCCACAGGGGGCTTGGCTACACCTTC. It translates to CATSHRGLGYTF.

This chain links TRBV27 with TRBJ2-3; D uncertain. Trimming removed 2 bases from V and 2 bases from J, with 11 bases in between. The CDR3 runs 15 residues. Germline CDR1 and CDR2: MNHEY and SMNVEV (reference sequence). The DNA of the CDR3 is TGTGCCAGCAGTTTACTCCCCCGACCCACAGATACGCAGTATTTT. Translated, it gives CASSLLPRPTDTQYF.

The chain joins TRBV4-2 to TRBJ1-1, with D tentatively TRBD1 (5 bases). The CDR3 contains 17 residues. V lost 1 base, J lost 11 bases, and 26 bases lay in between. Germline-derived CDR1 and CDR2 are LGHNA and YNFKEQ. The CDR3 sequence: CASSQVVGTGASQGAFF. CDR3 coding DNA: TGTGCCAGCAGCCAAGTGGTCGGGACGGGTGCCTCTCAGGGCGCTTTCTTT.

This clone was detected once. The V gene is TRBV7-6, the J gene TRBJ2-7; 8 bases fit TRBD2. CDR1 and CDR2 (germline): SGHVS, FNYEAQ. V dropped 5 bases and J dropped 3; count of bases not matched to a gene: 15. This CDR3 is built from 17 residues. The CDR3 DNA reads TGTGCCAGCAGCCTTCTGGGGTCGGGCAGCGGGAGCTACGAGCAGTACTTC. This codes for CASSLLGSGSGSYEQYF.

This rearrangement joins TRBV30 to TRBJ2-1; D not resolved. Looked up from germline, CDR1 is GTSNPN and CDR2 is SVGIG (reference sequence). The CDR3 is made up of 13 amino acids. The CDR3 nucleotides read TGTGGGATTGCCAGTCTCTCCTACAATGAGCAGTTCTTC. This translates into CGIASLSYNEQFF.

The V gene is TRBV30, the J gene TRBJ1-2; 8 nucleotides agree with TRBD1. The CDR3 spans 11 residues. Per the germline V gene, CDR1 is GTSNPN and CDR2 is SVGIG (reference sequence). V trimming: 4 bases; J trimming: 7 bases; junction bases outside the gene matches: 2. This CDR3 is CAWTGGFGYTF. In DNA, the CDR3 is TGTGCCTGGACAGGGGGCTTTGGCTACACCTTC.

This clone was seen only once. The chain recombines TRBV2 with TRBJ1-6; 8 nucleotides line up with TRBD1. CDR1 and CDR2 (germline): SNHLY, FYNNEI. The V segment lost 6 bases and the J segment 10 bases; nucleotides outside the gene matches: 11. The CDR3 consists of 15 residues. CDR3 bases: TGTGCCAGCAGGGGGTTGGGACAGGCGACATCACCCCTCCACTTT. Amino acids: CASRGLGQATSPLHF.

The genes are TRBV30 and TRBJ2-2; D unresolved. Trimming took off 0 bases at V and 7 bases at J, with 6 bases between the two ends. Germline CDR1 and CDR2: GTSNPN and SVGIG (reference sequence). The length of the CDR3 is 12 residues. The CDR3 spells CAWSVVGGELFF. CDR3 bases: TGTGCCTGGAGTGTAGTAGGCGGGGAGCTGTTTTTT.

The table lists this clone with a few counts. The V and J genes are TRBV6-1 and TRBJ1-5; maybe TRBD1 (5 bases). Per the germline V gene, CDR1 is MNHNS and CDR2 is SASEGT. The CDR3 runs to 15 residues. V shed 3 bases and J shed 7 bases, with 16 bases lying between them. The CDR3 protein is CASSEGPFSPQPQHF. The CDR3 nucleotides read TGTGCCAGCAGTGAGGGGCCCTTTAGCCCCCAGCCCCAGCATTTT.

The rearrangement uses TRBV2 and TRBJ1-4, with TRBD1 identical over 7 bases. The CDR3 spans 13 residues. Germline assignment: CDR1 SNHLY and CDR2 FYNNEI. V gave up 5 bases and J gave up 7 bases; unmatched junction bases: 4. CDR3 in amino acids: CASSPTGLEKLFF. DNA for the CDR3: TGTGCCAGCAGTCCGACAGGGCTTGAAAAACTGTTTTTT.

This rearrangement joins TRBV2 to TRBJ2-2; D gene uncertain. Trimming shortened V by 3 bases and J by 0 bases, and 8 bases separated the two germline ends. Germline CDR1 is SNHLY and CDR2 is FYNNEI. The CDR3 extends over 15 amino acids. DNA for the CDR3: TGTGCCAGCAGTGAGACGGAATCGAACACCGGGGAGCTGTTTTTT. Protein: CASSETESNTGELFF.

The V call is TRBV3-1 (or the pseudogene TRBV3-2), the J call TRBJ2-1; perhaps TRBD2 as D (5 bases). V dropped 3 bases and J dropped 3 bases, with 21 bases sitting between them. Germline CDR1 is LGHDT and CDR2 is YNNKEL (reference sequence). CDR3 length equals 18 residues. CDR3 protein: CASSQGDPGLGNYNEQFF. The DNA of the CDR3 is TGTGCCAGCAGCCAGGGAGATCCCGGGCTAGGAAACTACAATGAGCAGTTCTTC.

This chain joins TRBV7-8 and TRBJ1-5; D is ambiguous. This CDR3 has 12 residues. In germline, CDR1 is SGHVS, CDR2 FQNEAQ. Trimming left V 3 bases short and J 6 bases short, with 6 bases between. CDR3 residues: CASSFYGQPQHF. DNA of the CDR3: TGTGCCAGCAGCTTCTACGGTCAGCCCCAGCATTTT.

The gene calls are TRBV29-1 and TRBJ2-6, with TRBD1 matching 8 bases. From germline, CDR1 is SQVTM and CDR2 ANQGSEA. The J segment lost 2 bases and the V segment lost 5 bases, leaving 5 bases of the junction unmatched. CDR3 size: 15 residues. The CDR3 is CSVFAGGTGANVLTF. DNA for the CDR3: TGCAGCGTTTTTGCAGGGGGCACTGGGGCCAACGTCCTGACTTTC.

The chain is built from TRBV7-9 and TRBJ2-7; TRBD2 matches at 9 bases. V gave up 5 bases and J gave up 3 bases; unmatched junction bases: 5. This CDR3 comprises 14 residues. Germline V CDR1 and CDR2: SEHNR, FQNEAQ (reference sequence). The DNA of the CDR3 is TGTGCCAGCAGCCCTCTAGCGGGGAACTACGAGCAGTACTTC. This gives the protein CASSPLAGNYEQYF.